What follows is one T cell receptor beta chain and its context. Germline assignment: CDR1 LNHDA and CDR2 SQIVND (reference sequence). Trimming cost V 7 bases and J 1 base, with 10 bases left between them. The CDR3 has 13 amino acids. The record originates from a study of technical replicates of blood from a few donors. This table comes from immunoSEQ multiplex PCR, and its TCRdb copy is limited to in-frame clones, with some not included. The data show approximately 90,000 clones, roughly 96% seen once. This rearrangement joins TRBV19 to TRBJ1-1; D not certain. The sample was T cells isolated from PBMCs. This sequence originates from a human donor in good health. The CDR3 nucleotides read TGTGCCAGTAACATTGGCGGGAACACTGAAGCTTTCTTT. It encodes CASNIGGNTEAFF. The variable domain in full, completed from reference TRBV19 and TRBJ1-1, reads DGGITQSPKYLFRKEGQNVTLSCEQNLNHDAMYWYRQDPGQGLRLIYYSQIVNDFQKGDIAEGYSVSREKKESFPLTVTSAQKNPTAFYLCASNIGGNTEAFFGQGTRLTVV.